The 9 T cell receptor beta chains below were found in one sample sequenced in a study of metastatic and nonmetastatic thyroid tumors. No patient had received any treatment before thyroid surgery. Through MiXCR, TCRdb re-clonotyped the PCR reads. Of around 53,000 clones listed, 20% to 25% are singletons. The specimen was blood. All receptors come from a female donor with papillary thyroid cancer or a benign thyroid nodule (not recorded which). Some clones in this sample may be carry-over from other donors' samples.

The V gene is TRBV30, the J gene TRBJ1-3; D ambiguous. V lost 0 bases and J 2 bases, leaving 11 bases between the germline ends. Germline V gives CDR1 GTSNPN, CDR2 SVGIG (reference sequence). This CDR3 is 15 amino acids long. The DNA for the CDR3 is TGTGCCTGGAGTGTCCAGGCCATAACTGGAAACACCATATATTTT. It specifies CAWSVQAITGNTIYF.

About this clone itself: The junction does not match germline at one end; this may be a read error. The chain uses TRBV11-2 and TRBJ2-7; weak D call: TRBD2 (5 bases). In germline, CDR1 is SGHAT, CDR2 FQNNGV. The CDR3 totals 14 residues. CDR3 DNA: TGTGCCAGCAGCTTAGCTGGGAGCTCCTACAACGAGCAGTTC. This translates into CASSLAGSSYNEQF.

This clone was seen a handful of times. The germline gene is not matched at one end of the junction; a read error may be the cause. The chain uses TRBV12-3 or TRBV12-4 and TRBJ2-7, with a possible D match to TRBD2 (6 bases). The CDR3 totals 18 residues. The DNA of the CDR3 is TGTGCCAGCATTTTAGCTACAGCCTTACTAGCTGGAGTCTCAGAGCAGTACTTC. Its translation: CASILATALLAGVSEQYF.

There are many counts of this clone. The chain is built from TRBV18 and TRBJ1-2; no clear D. Germline V gene data show CDR1 as KGHSH and CDR2 as LQKENI. This CDR3 has 15 amino acids. The V end lost 2 bases, the J end lost 0 bases, and 10 bases lay between the germline ends. The CDR3 nucleotides read TGTGCCAGCTCACCAATCCCGGGGACTAACTATGGCTACACCTTC. It encodes CASSPIPGTNYGYTF.

This clone was recorded at least ten times. The V call is TRBV30, the J call TRBJ2-3; 7 bases fit TRBD1. CDR3 size: 16 residues. Germline trimming cut 1 base from V and 0 bases from J; bases unmatched to any gene: 7. Germline-derived CDR1 and CDR2 are GTSNPN and SVGIG (reference sequence). CDR3 sequence: CAWSAGQSTSTDTQYF. Here the CDR3 DNA reads TGTGCCTGGAGTGCGGGACAGTCCACCAGCACAGATACGCAGTATTTT.

Many counts were recorded for this clone. A much larger clone sits a single nucleotide away, making a read error possible. This chain uses TRBV28 with TRBJ2-7, with unresolved D. Germline assignment: CDR1 MDHEN and CDR2 SYDVKM. This CDR3 spans 12 amino acids. V shed 5 bases and J shed 0 bases, with 5 bases lying between them. CDR3 DNA sequence: TGTGCCAGCAGTCCGGCCTCCTACGAGCAGTACTTC. Its protein is CASSPASYEQYF.

The count of this clone is one. The chain has TRBV7-3 and TRBJ1-1; 11 nucleotides agree with TRBD1. Trimming removed 1 base from V and 1 base from J; junction bases left unmatched: 5. Germline V gene sequence: CDR1 SGHTA, CDR2 FQGTGA. The CDR3 is 17 amino acids. The CDR3 loop is CASSLKGQGVGNTEAFF. The CDR3 nucleotides are TGTGCCAGCAGCTTAAAGGGACAGGGGGTCGGGAACACTGAAGCTTTCTTT. The variable domain in full, completed from reference TRBV7-3 and TRBJ1-1, reads GAGVSQTPSNKVTEKGKYVELRCDPISGHTALYWYRQSLGQGPEFLIYFQGTGAADDSGLPNDRFFAVRPEGSVSTLKIQRTERGDSAVYLCASSLKGQGVGNTEAFFGQGTRLTVV.

This clone has a handful of counts. In this CDR3 the conserved last residue, phenylalanine or tryptophan, is missing, so a read error is likely. The DNA is left out, because the CDR3 cannot be placed on it with certainty; the CDR3 is given as TCRdb lists it. The genes are TRBV28 and TRBJ2-7; TRBD1, the table's D call, lacks a check against the DNA. Germline CDR1 and CDR2: MDHEN and SYDVKM. 14 amino acids form the CDR3, both terminal residues included. The CDR3 reads CASSSQGMKGQVGL.

The chain carries TRBV20-1 and TRBJ2-2, with TRBD2 matching 7 bases. Germline loops: CDR1 DFQATT, CDR2 SNEGSKA (reference sequence). The CDR3 runs to 15 residues. V shed 5 bases, J shed 4 bases, and the junction held 10 bases outside the gene matches. The CDR3, as DNA: TGCAGTGCTCCCACTAGCGTGATTGTCACCGGGGAGCTGTTTTTT. Translating it yields CSAPTSVIVTGELFF.